This is a list of T cell receptor beta chains from one sample in a study of shared clonotypes between healthy human individuals. Here immunoSEQ multiplex PCR was the method, and the copy in TCRdb shows in-frame clones only, minus some. Of more than 2,000,000 clones in the sample, around nine tenths were seen once. Specimen: naive CD4+ T cells sorted from blood. Receptor source: a man aged 18 to 29 in good health. Each CDR3 is given with its conserved first and last residue. D genes are given only for firm matches. Not all rows give a size; the values are once, few, many and, for expanded clones, a class.

V	size	D	J	CDR3	DNA
TRBV10-2	NA	TRBD2	TRBJ2-7	CASSPGTMVIYEQYF	TGCGCCAGCAGCCCTGGGACTATGGTTATCTACGAGCAGTACTTC
TRBV4-1	NA	TRBD2	TRBJ2-7	CASSQEAGVLYEQYF	TGCGCCAGCAGCCAAGAGGCGGGGGTTTTATACGAGCAGTACTTC
TRBV5-5	NA	TRBD2	TRBJ2-1	CASSLAGGTYNEQFF	TGTGCCAGCAGCTTGGCGGGAGGGACCTACAATGAGCAGTTCTTC
TRBV7-8	NA	TRBD1	TRBJ2-7	CASSPMDRSSYEQYF	TGTGCCAGCAGCCCAATGGACAGGTCCTCCTACGAGCAGTACTTC
TRBV7-2	NA	NA	TRBJ2-3	CASSSGGDTQYF	TGTGCCAGCAGTTCGGGCGGCGATACGCAGTATTTT
TRBV20-1	NA	NA	TRBJ1-2	CSARRVYGYTF	TGCAGTGCTAGAAGGGTTTACGGCTACACCTTC
TRBV14	NA	TRBD2	TRBJ2-7	CASSRGLANDEQYF	TGTGCCAGCAGCCGCGGACTAGCGAATGACGAGCAGTACTTC
TRBV6-5	NA	NA	TRBJ1-1	CASSLTGTNTEAFF	TGTGCCAGCAGTTTGACAGGAACGAACACTGAAGCTTTCTTT
TRBV13	NA	NA	TRBJ1-2	CASSLDGRNYGYTF	TGTGCCAGCAGCTTAGATGGACGGAACTATGGCTACACCTTC
TRBV19	NA	NA	TRBJ1-1	CASSDDGGMNTEAFF	TGTGCCAGTAGTGATGACGGGGGGATGAACACTGAAGCTTTCTTT
TRBV7-9	NA	NA	TRBJ1-4	CASSLVFVQGGNEKLFF	TGTGCCAGCAGCTTAGTATTTGTGCAGGGAGGGAATGAAAAACTGTTTTTT
TRBV10-2	NA	TRBD1	TRBJ2-3	CASSEWGQGTDTQYF	TGCGCCAGCAGTGAGTGGGGACAGGGCACAGATACGCAGTATTTT
TRBV28	NA	NA	TRBJ1-2	CASSLGGPGGYTF	TGTGCCAGCAGTTTAGGGGGGCCTGGTGGCTACACCTTC
TRBV6-5	NA	TRBD1	TRBJ2-5	CASRQGAGETQYF	TGTGCCAGCAGACAGGGGGCTGGAGAGACCCAGTACTTC
TRBV10-3	once	NA	TRBJ2-7	CAIGRQASYEQYF	TGTGCCATCGGTCGACAGGCGTCCTACGAGCAGTACTTC
TRBV15	NA	NA	TRBJ2-7	CATSYDRQSLWSEQYF	TGTGCCACCAGTTACGACCGACAGTCACTATGGAGCGAGCAGTACTTC
TRBV10-2	NA	NA	TRBJ2-7	CASLRGGTSYEQYF	TGCGCCAGCTTAAGGGGAGGAACCTCCTACGAGCAGTACTTC